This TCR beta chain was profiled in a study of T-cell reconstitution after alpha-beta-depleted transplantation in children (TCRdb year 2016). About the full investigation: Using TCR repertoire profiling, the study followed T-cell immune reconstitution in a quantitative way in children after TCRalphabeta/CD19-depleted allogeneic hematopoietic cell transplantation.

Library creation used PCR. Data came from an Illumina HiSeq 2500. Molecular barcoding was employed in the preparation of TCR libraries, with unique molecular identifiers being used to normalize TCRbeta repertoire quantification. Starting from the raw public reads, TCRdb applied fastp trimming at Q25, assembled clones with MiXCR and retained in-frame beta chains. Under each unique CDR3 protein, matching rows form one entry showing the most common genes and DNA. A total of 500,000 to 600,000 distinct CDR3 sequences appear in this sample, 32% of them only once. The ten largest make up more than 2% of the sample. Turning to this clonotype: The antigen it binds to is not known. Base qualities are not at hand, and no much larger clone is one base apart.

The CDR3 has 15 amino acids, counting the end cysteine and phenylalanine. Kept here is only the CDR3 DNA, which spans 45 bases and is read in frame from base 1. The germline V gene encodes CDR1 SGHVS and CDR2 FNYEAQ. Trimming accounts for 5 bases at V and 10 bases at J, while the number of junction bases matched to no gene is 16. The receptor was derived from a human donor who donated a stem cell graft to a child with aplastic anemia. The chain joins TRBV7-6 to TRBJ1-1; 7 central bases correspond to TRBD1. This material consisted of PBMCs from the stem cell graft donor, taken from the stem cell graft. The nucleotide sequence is TGTGCCAGCAGCCCAGCTACTCCCGACAGGGATCGAGCTTTCTTT. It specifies CASSPATPDRDRAFF.